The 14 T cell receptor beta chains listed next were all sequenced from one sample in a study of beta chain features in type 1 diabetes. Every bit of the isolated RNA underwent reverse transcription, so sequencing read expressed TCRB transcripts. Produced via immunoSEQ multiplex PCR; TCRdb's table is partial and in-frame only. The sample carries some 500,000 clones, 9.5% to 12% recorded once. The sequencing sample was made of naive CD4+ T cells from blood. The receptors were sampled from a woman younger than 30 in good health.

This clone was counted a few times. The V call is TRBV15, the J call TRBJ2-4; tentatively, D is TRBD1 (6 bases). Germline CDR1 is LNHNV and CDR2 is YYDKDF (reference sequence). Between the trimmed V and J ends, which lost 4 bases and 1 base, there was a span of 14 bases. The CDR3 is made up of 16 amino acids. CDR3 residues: CATSKTQGWAKNIQYF. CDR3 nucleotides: TGTGCCACCAGCAAAACCCAGGGGTGGGCCAAAAACATTCAGTACTTC.

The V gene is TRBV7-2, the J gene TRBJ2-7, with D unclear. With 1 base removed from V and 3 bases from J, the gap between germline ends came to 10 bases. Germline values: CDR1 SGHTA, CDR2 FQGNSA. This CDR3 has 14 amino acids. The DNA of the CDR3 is TGTGCCAGCAGCTTAGTAGGCCTAGTCTACGAGCAGTACTTC. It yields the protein CASSLVGLVYEQYF.

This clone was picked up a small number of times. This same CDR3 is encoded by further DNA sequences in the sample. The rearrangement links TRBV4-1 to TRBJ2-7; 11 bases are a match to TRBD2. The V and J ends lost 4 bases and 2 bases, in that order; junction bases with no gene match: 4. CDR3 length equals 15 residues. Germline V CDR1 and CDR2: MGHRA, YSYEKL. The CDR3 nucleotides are TGCGCCAGCAGCCGGGGGACTAGCGGAACCTACGAGCAGTACTTC. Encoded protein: CASSRGTSGTYEQYF.

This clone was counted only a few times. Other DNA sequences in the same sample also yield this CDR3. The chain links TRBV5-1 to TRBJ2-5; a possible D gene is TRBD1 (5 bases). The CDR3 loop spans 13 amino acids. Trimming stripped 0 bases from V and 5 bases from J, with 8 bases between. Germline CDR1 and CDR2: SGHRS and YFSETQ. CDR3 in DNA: TGCGCCAGCAGCTTGGGGCAGGGCGAGACCCAGTACTTC. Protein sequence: CASSLGQGETQYF.

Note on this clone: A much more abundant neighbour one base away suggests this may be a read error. The CDR3: CASSFYTDTQYF. Here the CDR3 DNA reads TGTGCCAGCAGCTTTTACACAGATACGCAGTATTTT. The chain is built from TRBV7-3 and TRBJ2-3; the D is unclear. Per germline, CDR1 SGHTA and CDR2 FQGTGA. V dropped 3 bases and J dropped 2 bases, with 3 bases sitting between them. The CDR3 totals 12 residues.

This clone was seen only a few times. The CDR3 region has the DNA TGTGCCAGCAGCTTAGAGTCCAGCTCCTATAATTCACCCCTCCACTTT. This translates into CASSLESSSYNSPLHF. V usage is TRBV7-2 and J usage is TRBJ1-6; D remains ambiguous. V lost 1 base, J lost 0 bases, and 7 bases lay in between. This CDR3 contains 16 residues. Germline V gene lookup returns CDR1 SGHTA and CDR2 FQGNSA.

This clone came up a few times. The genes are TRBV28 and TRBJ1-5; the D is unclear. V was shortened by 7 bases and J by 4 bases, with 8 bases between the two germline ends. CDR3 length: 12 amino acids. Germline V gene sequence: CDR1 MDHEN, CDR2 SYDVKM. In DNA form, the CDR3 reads TGTGCCAGCAATTCGGCTAATCAGCCCCAGCATTTT. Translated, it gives CASNSANQPQHF.

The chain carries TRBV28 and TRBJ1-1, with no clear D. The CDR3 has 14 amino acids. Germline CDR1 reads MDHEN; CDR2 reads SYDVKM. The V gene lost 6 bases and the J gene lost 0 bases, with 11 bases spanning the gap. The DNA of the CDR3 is TGTGCCAGCAGATACGACGGAATGAACACTGAAGCTTTCTTT. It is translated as CASRYDGMNTEAFF.

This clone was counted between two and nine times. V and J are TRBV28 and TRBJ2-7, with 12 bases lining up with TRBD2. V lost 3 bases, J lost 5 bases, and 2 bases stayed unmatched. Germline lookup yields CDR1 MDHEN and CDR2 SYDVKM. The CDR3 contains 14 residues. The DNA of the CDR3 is TGTGCCAGCAGTTTCGGACTAGCGGGGCACGAGCAGTACGTC. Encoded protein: CASSFGLAGHEQYV.

The CDR3 bases are TGTGCCAGCAGCTTGGCCAGTCGGACTGAAGCTTTCTTT. This translates into CASSLASRTEAFF. The chain has TRBV11-3 and TRBJ1-1; unclear D gene. There are 13 residues in the CDR3. V was pared by 3 bases and J by 5 bases, with 10 bases between. Germline V gene sequence: CDR1 SGHNT, CDR2 YENEEA.

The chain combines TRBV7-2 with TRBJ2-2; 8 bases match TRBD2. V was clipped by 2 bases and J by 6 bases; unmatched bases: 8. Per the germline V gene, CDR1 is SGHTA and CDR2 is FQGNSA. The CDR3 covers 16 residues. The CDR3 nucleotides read TGTGCCAGCAGCTTACCCGGGACTAGAATGGCCGGGGAGCTGTTTTTT. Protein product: CASSLPGTRMAGELFF.

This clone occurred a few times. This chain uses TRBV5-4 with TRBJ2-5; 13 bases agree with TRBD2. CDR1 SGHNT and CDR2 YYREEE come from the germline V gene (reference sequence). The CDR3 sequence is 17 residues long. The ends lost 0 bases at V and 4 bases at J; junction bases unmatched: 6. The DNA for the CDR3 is TGTGCCAGCAGCTTGGGAGGACTAGCGGGAGAAGGAGAGACCCAGTACTTC. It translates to CASSLGGLAGEGETQYF.

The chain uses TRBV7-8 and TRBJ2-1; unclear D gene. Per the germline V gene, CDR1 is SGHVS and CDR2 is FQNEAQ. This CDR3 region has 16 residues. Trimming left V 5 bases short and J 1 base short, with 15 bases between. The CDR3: CASSEKVWGSYNEQFF. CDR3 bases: TGTGCCAGCAGCGAAAAAGTCTGGGGATCCTACAATGAGCAGTTCTTC.

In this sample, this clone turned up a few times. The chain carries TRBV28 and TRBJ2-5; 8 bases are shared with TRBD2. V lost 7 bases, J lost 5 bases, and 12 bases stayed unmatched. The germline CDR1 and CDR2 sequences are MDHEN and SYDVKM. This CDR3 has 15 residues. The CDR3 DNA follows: TGTGCCAGCACTACCCCAGCGGGGGCTTCGGAGACCCAGTACTTC. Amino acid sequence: CASTTPAGASETQYF.